Listed here are 30 T cell receptor beta chains from one sample, sequenced in a study of spatial heterogeneity in lung cancer. The study's findings and limits: Counts of expanded alpha and beta TCRs within tumors tracked the tumor nonsynonymous mutation count.

Time point in this sample: sample taken at primary tumor resection. For these receptors, no antigen is known. One entry per CDR3 protein, called by TCRdb with MiXCR from the 5' RACE reads. The table includes roughly 7,000 distinct CDR3 sequences, 14% to 15% detected once. Sequencing used lung tumor tissue, obtained at surgery. The source is a female donor with early-stage non-small cell lung cancer.

This clonotype came up many times. Within a library made for alpha chains, this beta chain is off target, and its count is uninformative. V usage is TRBV29-1 and J usage is TRBJ1-5; D may be TRBD1 (6 bases). The V end lost 6 bases, the J end lost 4 bases, and 10 bases lay between the germline ends. The CDR3 totals 12 residues. The germline CDR1 and CDR2 sequences are SQVTM and ANQGSEA. The CDR3 region is CSVGTLNQPQHF. CDR3 in DNA: TGCAGCGTCGGGACATTAAATCAGCCCCAGCATTTT. The variable domain in full, completed from reference TRBV29-1 and TRBJ1-5, reads SAVISQKPSRDICQRGTSLTIQCQVDSQVTMMFWYRQQPGQSLTLIATANQGSEATYESGFVIDKFPISRPNLTFSTLTVSNMSPEDSSIYLCSVGTLNQPQHFGDGTRLSIL.

This clonotype has ten or more counts. Because this beta chain is a stray read in a library intended to capture alpha chains, its abundance should not be given much weight. The chain uses TRBV28 and TRBJ2-3; TRBD2 matches at 8 bases. The junction had 9 bases not matched to a gene; V was cut back by 3 bases and J by 7 bases. The CDR3 length is 15 residues. Germline lookup yields CDR1 MDHEN and CDR2 SYDVKM. The CDR3 DNA sequence: TGTGCCAGCAGTTTGGACCGGGGGGGGAGGTATACGCAGTATTTT. This codes for CASSLDRGGRYTQYF. The full variable domain, with the rest looked up from reference TRBV28 and TRBJ2-3, is DVKVTQSSRYLVKRTGEKVFLECVQDMDHENMFWYRQDPGLGLRLIYFSYDVKMKEKGDIPEGYSVSREKKERFSLILESASTNQTSMYLCASSLDRGGRYTQYFGPGTRLTVL.

This clonotype counts as medium-sized. The library was prepared for alpha chains; this beta chain is a stray read, so its frequency means little. The rearrangement links TRBV9 to TRBJ2-3; 12 nucleotides match TRBD2. The germline CDR1 and CDR2 sequences are SGDLS and YYNGEE. Germline trimming cut 4 bases from V and 1 base from J; bases unmatched to any gene: 4. CDR3 length: 16 amino acids. CDR3 nucleotides: TGTGCCAGCAGCTCACTAGCGGGGGGAGGCACAGATACGCAGTATTTT. Translation: CASSSLAGGGTDTQYF.

This clonotype is labeled as medium-sized (0.01 to 0.1%). Little can be read into the size of this beta chain, an off-target read in a library designed for alpha chains. The rearrangement links TRBV7-8 to TRBJ1-3; 7 nucleotides line up with TRBD1. The CDR3 sequence is 15 residues long. The germline V gene has CDR1 SGHVS and CDR2 FQNEAQ. V was clipped by 1 base and J by 4 bases; unmatched bases: 4. The CDR3 coding sequence is TGTGCCAGCAGCTTAGTGACAGGGCTCGGAAACACCATATATTTT. This gives the protein CASSLVTGLGNTIYF.

This clonotype was seen at least ten times. Since it is a stray read in a library aimed at alpha chains, this beta chain has a size that is not meaningful. The chain joins TRBV10-1 to TRBJ2-6; D ambiguous. CDR3 length: 13 residues. With 3 bases removed from V and 5 bases from J, the gap between germline ends came to 5 bases. Germline CDR1 is WNHNN and CDR2 is SYGVQD (reference sequence). The CDR3 loop is CASSDGWANVLTF. As DNA, the CDR3 is TGCGCCAGCAGTGATGGGTGGGCCAACGTCCTGACTTTC.

This clonotype is deemed medium-sized. With the library built for alpha chains, this beta chain is off target and its frequency is not meaningful. The V call is TRBV5-1, the J call TRBJ1-1; D remains unclear. CDR3 length equals 15 residues. Germline CDR1 reads SGHRS; CDR2 reads YFSETQ. V lost 0 bases, J lost 0 bases, and 9 bases lay in between. CDR3: CASSLDLGLNTEAFF. The CDR3 DNA reads TGCGCCAGCAGCTTGGATCTGGGGTTGAACACTGAAGCTTTCTTT.

As concerns this clonotype: This beta chain is a stray sequence in a library constructed for alpha chains; its clone size is not meaningful. This chain joins TRBV28 and TRBJ2-2; D not certain. This CDR3 has 14 amino acids. The V end lost 7 bases, the J end lost 5 bases, and 14 bases lay between the germline ends. The germline CDR1 and CDR2 sequences are MDHEN and SYDVKM. The CDR3 sequence is CASTPPSGTGELFF. DNA for the CDR3: TGTGCCAGCACCCCCCCCTCCGGGACCGGGGAGCTGTTTTTT.

This clonotype is classed as medium-sized. This beta chain appears as a stray read in a library generated for alpha chains; its size is not informative. The gene calls are TRBV19 and TRBJ2-1; D unresolved. V lost 0 bases, J lost 4 bases, and 10 bases lay in between. CDR3 length: 15 amino acids. Germline CDR1 LNHDA, CDR2 SQIVND (reference sequence). The CDR3 sequence: CASSIDHSDYNEQFF. CDR3 bases: TGTGCCAGTAGTATAGATCACAGCGATTACAATGAGCAGTTCTTC.

At least ten counts were recorded for this clonotype. Because this beta chain is a stray read in a library intended to capture alpha chains, its abundance should not be given much weight. This CDR3 reads CSVEGRGTGFPQETQYF. For the CDR3, the DNA is TGCAGCGTTGAAGGGAGAGGTACAGGGTTTCCCCAAGAGACCCAGTACTTC. J is TRBJ2-5 and V is TRBV29-1; TRBD1 is a possible D gene (6 bases). The CDR3 loop spans 17 amino acids. Germline V lookup: CDR1 SQVTM, CDR2 ANQGSEA. V lost 1 base and J 1 base, leaving 19 bases between the germline ends.

This clonotype was observed a few times. This beta chain was picked up by a library intended for alpha chains and is off target, so its count carries little meaning. This chain joins TRBV20-1 and TRBJ2-1; no clear D. Germline CDR1 reads DFQATT; CDR2 reads SNEGSKA (reference sequence). The V end lost 0 bases, the J end lost 0 bases, and 18 bases lay between the germline ends. This CDR3 spans 18 amino acids. The CDR3 bases are TGCAGTGCTAGAGACGGTCCAGCCCTCCTGAACTCCTACAATGAGCAGTTCTTC. Amino acid sequence: CSARDGPALLNSYNEQFF.

By sample fraction, this clonotype is medium-sized. This beta chain turned up in a library designed for alpha chains; as an off-target read, its abundance says little. J is TRBJ2-3 and V is TRBV11-1; D uncertain. Trimming cost V 1 base and J 2 bases, with 4 bases left between them. The V gene's germline CDR1 is SGHAT and CDR2 FQDESV (reference sequence). CDR3 length: 13 amino acids. The CDR3 here is CASSLGVTDTQYF. CDR3 DNA sequence: TGTGCCAGCAGCTTAGGGGTCACAGATACGCAGTATTTT. Supplemented by reference TRBV11-1 and TRBJ2-3, the full variable domain reads EAEVAQSPRYKITEKSQAVAFWCDPISGHATLYWYRQILGQGPELLVQFQDESVVDDSQLPKDRFSAERLKGVDSTLKIQPAELGDSAMYLCASSLGVTDTQYFGPGTRLTVL.

Worth noting for this clonotype: This beta chain is an off-target read within a library intended for alpha chains, so its frequency means little. The V and J genes are TRBV18 and TRBJ2-3; D ambiguous. Per the germline V gene, CDR1 is KGHSH and CDR2 is LQKENI. This CDR3 is built from 12 residues. With 3 bases removed from V and 6 bases from J, the gap between germline ends came to 7 bases. The CDR3 DNA follows: TGTGCCAGCTCACCCGACCGGGATACGCAGTATTTT. Translating it yields CASSPDRDTQYF.

This clonotype was recorded at least ten times. Because this beta chain is a stray read in a library intended to capture alpha chains, its abundance should not be given much weight. This chain joins TRBV4-1 and TRBJ1-2; tentative D call: TRBD1 (6 bases). Germline CDR1 is MGHRA and CDR2 is YSYEKL. Trimming removed 2 bases from V and 9 bases from J, with 19 bases in between. This CDR3 has 15 amino acids. The CDR3 DNA is TGCGCCAGCAGCCAACCCGACAGGCCCAATAGGCGCTACACCTTC. Encoded protein: CASSQPDRPNRRYTF.

By share of the sample, this clonotype is medium-sized. Little can be read into the size of this beta chain, an off-target read in a library designed for alpha chains. The chain combines TRBV18 with TRBJ1-3; possible D gene TRBD1, 6 bases. Trimming left V 3 bases short and J 2 bases short, with 14 bases between. The CDR3 totals 16 residues. CDR1 and CDR2 from the germline V gene are KGHSH and LQKENI. The CDR3 DNA sequence: TGTGCCAGCTCACCGGGACTAACAGGGCCTGGAAACACCATATATTTT. It codes for CASSPGLTGPGNTIYF.

This clonotype is medium-sized by share. Being off target in a library aimed at alpha chains, this beta chain has a size of little meaning. This chain joins TRBV25-1 and TRBJ1-2; TRBD1 aligns across 11 bases. Losses at the gene ends were 6 bases for V and 6 bases for J; bases not matched to a gene: 0. The CDR3 has 12 amino acids. Germline-derived CDR1 and CDR2 are MGHDK and SYGVNS. CDR3 loop: CASRDRGHGYTF. CDR3 DNA sequence: TGTGCCAGCAGGGACAGGGGGCATGGCTACACCTTC.

Concerning this clonotype: The size of this beta chain means little, since it is a stray read in a library made for alpha chains. The gene calls are TRBV20-1 and TRBJ2-5; a possible D gene is TRBD1 (5 bases). The V gene's germline CDR1 is DFQATT and CDR2 SNEGSKA (reference sequence). V was cut by 0 bases and J by 4 bases, with 18 bases left in between. The CDR3 loop spans 16 amino acids. The CDR3: CSARDPQGRLVETQYF. The CDR3 nucleotides are TGCAGTGCTAGAGATCCCCAGGGTCGATTGGTAGAGACCCAGTACTTC.

This clonotype rates as medium-sized. This beta chain is a stray read from a library made for alpha chains; its abundance is not meaningful. The chain links TRBV24-1 to TRBJ2-3, with D maybe TRBD2 (7 bases). Trimming pared 2 bases from V and 4 bases from J, leaving 21 bases between. The CDR3 is made up of 18 amino acids. Germline V gives CDR1 KGHDR, CDR2 SFDVKD. CDR3 DNA sequence: TGTGCCACCAGTGATTCGCCTACGGGGGGCCAATTATCAGATACGCAGTATTTT. It is translated as CATSDSPTGGQLSDTQYF.

This clonotype was picked up many times. Since it is a stray read in a library aimed at alpha chains, this beta chain has a size that is not meaningful. V gene TRBV7-9 combines with J gene TRBJ1-2; TRBD1 matches at 9 bases. Germline values: CDR1 SEHNR, CDR2 FQNEAQ (reference sequence). This CDR3 has 16 amino acids. The J segment lost 4 bases and the V segment lost 5 bases, leaving 11 bases of the junction unmatched. CDR3 bases: TGTGCCAGCAGCGGATCCGTAGACAGGGGGGCCTATGGCTACACCTTC. It specifies CASSGSVDRGAYGYTF.

By its share, this clonotype is medium-sized (0.01 to 0.1%). This beta chain turned up in a library designed for alpha chains; as an off-target read, its abundance says little. This chain joins TRBV5-1 and TRBJ2-2, with 8 bases identical to TRBD2. The junction had 9 bases not matched to a gene; V was cut back by 7 bases and J by 4 bases. The CDR3 is 15 amino acids. Germline-derived CDR1 and CDR2 are SGHRS and YFSETQ. Here the CDR3 reads CASHPAGGVTGELFF. CDR3 DNA sequence: TGCGCCAGCCATCCCGCGGGGGGCGTCACCGGGGAGCTGTTTTTT.

This clonotype has at least ten counts. The size of this beta chain means little, since it is a stray read in a library made for alpha chains. The chain joins TRBV5-1 to TRBJ2-7; no firm D call. CDR1 and CDR2 from the germline V gene are SGHRS and YFSETQ. The V gene lost 6 bases and the J gene lost 0 bases, with 10 bases spanning the gap. The CDR3 is 13 residues long. As DNA, the CDR3 is TGCGCCAGCATGATCGCCAACTCCTACGAGCAGTACTTC. Encoded protein: CASMIANSYEQYF.

This clonotype was counted ten times or more. The library was built for alpha chains, so this beta chain is an off-target read and its size means little. V is TRBV20-1 and J is TRBJ1-4; the D is unclear. CDR1 DFQATT and CDR2 SNEGSKA come from the germline V gene (reference sequence). This CDR3 has 14 residues. V was trimmed by 5 bases and J by 7 bases, leaving 17 bases between them. The CDR3 protein is CSAPRRIGGEKLFF. The CDR3, as DNA: TGCAGTGCTCCGCGCAGGATCGGAGGTGAAAAACTGTTTTTT.

This clonotype is deemed medium-sized. In a library made to pick up alpha chains, this beta chain is a stray read with a size that means little. In DNA form, the CDR3 reads TGCGCCAGCAGCCAACGGCATAGCAATGAGCAGTTCTTC. The encoded protein is CASSQRHSNEQFF. The V call is TRBV4-1, the J call TRBJ2-1; no firm D call. CDR1 and CDR2 from the germline V gene are MGHRA and YSYEKL. V was shortened by 2 bases and J by 6 bases, with 8 bases between the two germline ends. The CDR3 totals 13 residues.

Within the sample, this clonotype is medium-sized. Because this beta chain is a stray read in a library intended to capture alpha chains, its abundance should not be given much weight. The rearrangement uses TRBV28 and TRBJ1-2; D might be TRBD1 (5 bases). The CDR3 consists of 11 residues. Trimming removed 6 bases at V and 4 bases at J, with 6 bases between. Germline CDR1 and CDR2: MDHEN and SYDVKM. The CDR3 bases are TGTGCCAGCAGCCAGGGCTATGGCTACACCTTC. It is translated as CASSQGYGYTF.

This clonotype was observed many times. Being off target in a library aimed at alpha chains, this beta chain has a size of little meaning. This chain joins TRBV2 and TRBJ1-5; D not resolved. Germline V gene lookup returns CDR1 SNHLY and CDR2 FYNNEI. V dropped 8 bases and J dropped 3 bases, with 8 bases sitting between them. This CDR3 region has 12 residues. CDR3 nucleotides: TGTGCCAGCCAAGGTTCCAATCAGCCCCAGCATTTT. This codes for CASQGSNQPQHF.

This clonotype was seen ten or more times. Because this beta chain is a stray read in a library intended to capture alpha chains, its abundance should not be given much weight. The chain uses TRBV7-9 and TRBJ2-1; tentatively, D is TRBD1 (5 bases). Per germline, CDR1 SEHNR and CDR2 FQNEAQ (reference sequence). The CDR3 length is 14 residues. Between the trimmed V and J ends, which lost 10 bases and 0 bases, there was a span of 13 bases. Here the CDR3 DNA reads TGTGCCACCCCAACAGGTAGCTCCTACAATGAGCAGTTCTTC. Encoded protein: CATPTGSSYNEQFF.

By frequency in the sample, this clonotype is medium-sized (0.01 to 0.1%). Because this beta chain is a stray read in a library intended to capture alpha chains, its abundance should not be given much weight. The V gene is TRBV9, the J gene TRBJ2-2; no clear D gene. The ends were cut back, 4 bases at V and 4 bases at J, with 8 bases in the middle. Germline V gene lookup returns CDR1 SGDLS and CDR2 YYNGEE. The CDR3 is 13 residues long. CDR3 loop: CASSFTSTGELFF. CDR3 DNA sequence: TGTGCCAGCAGCTTCACGAGCACCGGGGAGCTGTTTTTT.

This clonotype came up many times. The library was built for alpha chains, so this beta chain is an off-target read and its size means little. The rearrangement links TRBV6-2 or TRBV6-3 to TRBJ2-7; weak D call: TRBD1 (6 bases). Trimming took off 1 base at V and 2 bases at J, with 12 bases between the two ends. The germline CDR1 and CDR2 sequences are MNHEY and SVGEGT. This CDR3 contains 15 residues. The CDR3: CASSYWAGATYEQYF. In nucleotides, the CDR3 is TGTGCCAGCAGTTACTGGGCAGGGGCCACCTACGAGCAGTACTTC.

A remark on this clonotype: Because this beta chain is a stray read in a library intended to capture alpha chains, its abundance should not be given much weight. The chain combines TRBV20-1 with TRBJ2-3; 7 bases align to TRBD1. The CDR3 spans 12 residues. J was trimmed by 5 bases and V by 6 bases; bases with no gene match: 5. The germline V gene encodes CDR1 DFQATT and CDR2 SNEGSKA (reference sequence). The CDR3 DNA follows: TGCAGTGCACCGACAGGGCAAGATACGCAGTATTTT. This codes for CSAPTGQDTQYF.

Regarding this clonotype: This beta chain came through as a stray read in a library set up for alpha chains, and its size says little. The CDR3 coding sequence is TGCAGCGTTCCCACTACTAGCGGGAGGAGTAATGAGCAGTTCTTC. It encodes CSVPTTSGRSNEQFF. The V gene is TRBV29-1, the J gene TRBJ2-1; 12 nucleotides line up with TRBD2. The CDR3 is 15 residues long. Germline CDR1 and CDR2: SQVTM and ANQGSEA. Trimming took 5 bases from V and 7 from J; bases not matched to a gene: 9.

By sample fraction, this clonotype is medium-sized. The library was built for alpha chains, so this beta chain is an off-target read and its size means little. The V call is TRBV7-2, the J call TRBJ1-5; 7 bases are shared with TRBD1. Germline loops: CDR1 SGHTA, CDR2 FQGNSA. The CDR3 contains 15 residues. The J segment lost 7 bases and the V segment lost 2 bases, leaving 8 bases of the junction unmatched. The CDR3 region is CASSLSRGSRQPQHF. The DNA for the CDR3 is TGTGCCAGCAGCTTAAGCAGGGGGAGTCGACAGCCCCAGCATTTT.